This record looks at one T cell receptor beta chain sequence and its context. Repertoires were generated with immunoSEQ multiplex PCR, while TCRdb's copy carries only in-frame clones and drops some. The table lists approximately 670,000 clones, 85% to 90% of them singletons. The data are from a study of blood T cell repertoires in COVID-19. V lost 0 bases and J 3 bases, leaving 24 bases between the germline ends. Per the germline V gene, CDR1 is MGHRA and CDR2 is YSYEKL. The CDR3 runs 19 residues. This chain connects TRBV4-1 to TRBJ2-7; D unresolved. The sequencing sample was made of peripheral blood. The sequence was collected from a woman aged 18-29 years with acute or convalescent COVID-19. The CDR3 loop reads CASSQEPHVLLGPFYEQYF. Written as DNA, the CDR3 is TGCGCCAGCAGCCAAGAACCCCATGTCCTTCTAGGCCCCTTCTACGAGCAGTACTTC.